This T cell receptor (beta chain) was profiled in a study of blood T cell repertoires in COVID-19. Cohort allocation depended upon clinical history that participants reported. What the recovered Cohort 3 donors had was two negative PCRs, clearance, or symptom resolution. The V end lost 0 bases, the J end lost 0 bases, and 6 bases lay between the germline ends. The germline CDR1 and CDR2 sequences are LGHDT and YNNKEL (reference sequence). The CDR3 sequence is 14 residues long. Some clones are missing from TCRdb's copy, which holds only in-frame ones; the method was immunoSEQ multiplex PCR. The sample lists approximately 480,000 clones, around 87% occurring once.

The V gene is TRBV3-1 (or the pseudogene TRBV3-2), the J gene TRBJ2-7; no reliable D call. The specimen was PBMCs or T cells enriched from blood (not recorded which). This TCR came from a woman aged 18-29 years who had recovered from COVID-19. CDR3 protein: CASSQDESSYEQYF. In DNA form, the CDR3 reads TGTGCCAGCAGCCAAGATGAGAGCTCCTACGAGCAGTACTTC.